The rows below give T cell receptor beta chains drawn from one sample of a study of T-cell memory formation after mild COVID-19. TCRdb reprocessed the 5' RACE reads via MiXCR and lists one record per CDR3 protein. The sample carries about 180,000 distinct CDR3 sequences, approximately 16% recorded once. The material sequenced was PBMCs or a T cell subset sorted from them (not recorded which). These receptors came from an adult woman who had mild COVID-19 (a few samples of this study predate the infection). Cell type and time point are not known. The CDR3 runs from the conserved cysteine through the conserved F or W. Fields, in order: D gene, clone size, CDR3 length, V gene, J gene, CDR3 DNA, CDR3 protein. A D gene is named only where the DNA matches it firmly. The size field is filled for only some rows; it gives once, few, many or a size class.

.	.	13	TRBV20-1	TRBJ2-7	TGCAGTGCCACCGCGGGTTATGGCTACGAGCAGTACTTC	CSATAGYGYEQYF
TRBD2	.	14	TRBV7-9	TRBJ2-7	TGTGCCAGCCGGGCTAGCGGGAACTCCTACGAGCAGTACTTC	CASRASGNSYEQYF
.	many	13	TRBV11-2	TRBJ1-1	TGTGCCAGCAGCTTAGATCGGGACACTGAAGCTTTCTTT	CASSLDRDTEAFF
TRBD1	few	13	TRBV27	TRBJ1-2	TGTGCCAGCAGTTTATCGGGACAGGGGGGCTACACCTTC	CASSLSGQGGYTF
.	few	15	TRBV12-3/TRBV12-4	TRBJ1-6	TGTGCCAGCAGTTTAGACCCATCGCCAAATTCACCCCTCCACTTT	CASSLDPSPNSPLHF
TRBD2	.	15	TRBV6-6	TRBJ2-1	TGTGCCAGCAGCCAAGGACTAGCGGGAGGAAATGAGCAGTTCTTC	CASSQGLAGGNEQFF
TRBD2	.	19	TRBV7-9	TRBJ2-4	TGTGCCAGCAGCTTAGAACTAGCGGGACCCAAACTAGCCAAAAACATTCAGTACTTC	CASSLELAGPKLAKNIQYF
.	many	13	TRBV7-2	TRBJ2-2	TGTGCCAGCAGCTTTCGTTCCGCCGGGGAGCTGTTTTTT	CASSFRSAGELFF
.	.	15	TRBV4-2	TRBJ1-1	TGTGCCAGCAGCCAAGATTACAGCATGAACACTGAAGCTTTCTTT	CASSQDYSMNTEAFF
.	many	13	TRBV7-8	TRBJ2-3	TGTGCCAGCAGTCCGGCGCGCACAGATACGCAGTATTTT	CASSPARTDTQYF
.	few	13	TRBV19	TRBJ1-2	TGTGCCAGTAGTATCCTGGGGAACTATGGCTACACCTTC	CASSILGNYGYTF
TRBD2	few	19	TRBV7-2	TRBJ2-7	TGTGCCAGCAGCTTTGCCCCCCTTTCTAGCGGGGAGACCGGCTACGAGCAGTACTTC	CASSFAPLSSGETGYEQYF
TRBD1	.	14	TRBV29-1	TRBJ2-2	TGCAGTGGGGCTTGGGACAGGAACACCGGGGAGCTGTTTTTT	CSGAWDRNTGELFF
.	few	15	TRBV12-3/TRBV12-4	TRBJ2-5	TGTGCCAGCAGTTGGACAGCTGGGGTCCAAGAGACCCAGTACTTC	CASSWTAGVQETQYF
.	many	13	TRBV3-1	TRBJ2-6	TGTGCCAGCGAAAACTCTGGGGCCAACGTCCTGACTTTC	CASENSGANVLTF
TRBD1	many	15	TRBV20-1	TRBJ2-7	TGCAGTGCTAGGCCCGGACAGGGGGCCTCCTACGAGCAGTACTTC	CSARPGQGASYEQYF
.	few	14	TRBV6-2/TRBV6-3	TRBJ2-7	TGTGCCAGCAGCCAGCGACATCTACACTACGAGCAGTACTTC	CASSQRHLHYEQYF
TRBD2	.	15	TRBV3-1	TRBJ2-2	TGTGCCAGCAGCGTTCTAGCGGGATTAACCGGGGAGCTGTTTTTT	CASSVLAGLTGELFF
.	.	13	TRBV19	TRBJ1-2	TGTGCCAGTAGTTCAGGGGTGGGCTATGGCTACACCTTC	CASSSGVGYGYTF
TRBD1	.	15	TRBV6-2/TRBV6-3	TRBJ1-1	TGTGCCAGCAGAACCGGGACAGGCCGAAACACTGAAGCTTTCTTT	CASRTGTGRNTEAFF
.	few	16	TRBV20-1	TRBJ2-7	TGCAGTGCTAGGGACGGACAGTGGCCTTTTCCCTACGAGCAGTACTTC	CSARDGQWPFPYEQYF
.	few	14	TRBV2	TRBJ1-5	TGTGCCAGCAGTGATCGGGGGGGCAATCAGCCCCAGCATTTT	CASSDRGGNQPQHF
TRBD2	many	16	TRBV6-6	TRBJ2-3	TGTGCCAGCAGTTACTCGCATGCGGGGGGAACAGATACGCAGTATTTT	CASSYSHAGGTDTQYF
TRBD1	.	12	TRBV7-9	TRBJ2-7	TGTGCCAGCAGCACACCCGGGACAGCGCATAGGTTC	CASSTPGTAHRF
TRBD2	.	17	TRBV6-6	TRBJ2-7	TGTGCCAGCAGTTACGCCAAGACTAGCGGGATTTCCTACGAGCAGTACTTC	CASSYAKTSGISYEQYF
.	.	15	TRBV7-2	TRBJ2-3	TGTGCCAGCAGCTTGCTGGCGTTAAGCACAGATACGCAGTATTTT	CASSLLALSTDTQYF
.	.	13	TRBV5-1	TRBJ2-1	TGCGCCAGCAGCTTGGGTGGGGGCTATGAGCAGTTCTTC	CASSLGGGYEQFF
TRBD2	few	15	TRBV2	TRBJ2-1	TGTGCCAGCATCGTACTAGCGGGAGTAAGTAATGAGCAGTTCTTC	CASIVLAGVSNEQFF
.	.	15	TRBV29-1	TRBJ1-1	TGCAGCGTCAAGACAGGCGTTACTATGAACACTGAAGCTTTCTTT	CSVKTGVTMNTEAFF
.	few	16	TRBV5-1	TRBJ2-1	TGCGCCAGCAGCCCCCAGGGTTACAGCTCCTACAATGAGCAGTTCTTC	CASSPQGYSSYNEQFF
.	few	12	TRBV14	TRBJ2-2	TGTGCCAGCAGCCAAGGTCCCGGGGAGCTGTTTTTT	CASSQGPGELFF
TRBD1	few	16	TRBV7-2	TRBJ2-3	TGTGCCAGCAGCTTAGGGGGACAGGGTGAAGGAGATACGCAGTATTTT	CASSLGGQGEGDTQYF
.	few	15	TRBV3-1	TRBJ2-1	TGTGCCAGCAGCCTAACCGGGATTCGTACAACGGAGCAGTTCTTC	CASSLTGIRTTEQFF
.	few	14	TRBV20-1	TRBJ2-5	TGCAGTGCTCGACACTTAGCGGTTCAAGAGACCCAGTACTTC	CSARHLAVQETQYF
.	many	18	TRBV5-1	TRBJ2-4	TGCGCCAGCAGCCCTACCGAAGTCCTGGGGGCAGCCAAAAACATTCAGTACTTC	CASSPTEVLGAAKNIQYF
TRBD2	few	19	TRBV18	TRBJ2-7	TGTGCCAGCTCACCACTAGGACTAGCGGGAGGCATGAGCTCCTACGAGCAGTACTTC	CASSPLGLAGGMSSYEQYF
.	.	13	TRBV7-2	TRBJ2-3	TGTGCCACCTCCGCAGCGAACACAGATACGCAGTATTTT	CATSAANTDTQYF
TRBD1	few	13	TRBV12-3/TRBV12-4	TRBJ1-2	TGTGCCAGCAGTCCAGGGGCAGGGGGTGGCTACACCTTC	CASSPGAGGGYTF
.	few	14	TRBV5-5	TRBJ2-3	TGTGCCAGCAGCTTGGACGGAAGCATAGATACGCAGTATTTT	CASSLDGSIDTQYF
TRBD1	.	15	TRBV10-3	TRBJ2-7	TGTGCCATCAGACAACAGGGGGCTAATTCCTACGAGCAGTACTTC	CAIRQQGANSYEQYF
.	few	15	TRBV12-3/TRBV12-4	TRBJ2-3	TGTGCCAGCAGTTTAAGAGGTACCCAGACAGATACGCAGTATTTT	CASSLRGTQTDTQYF
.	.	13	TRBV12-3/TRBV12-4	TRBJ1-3	TGTGCCAGCAGTTTACAGGGTGGAAACACCATATATTTT	CASSLQGGNTIYF
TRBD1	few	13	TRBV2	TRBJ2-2	TGTGCCAGCAACCAACAGGGGGCCGGGGAGCTGTTTTTT	CASNQQGAGELFF
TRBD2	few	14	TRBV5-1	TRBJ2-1	TGCGCCAGCAGCTTGGCCGGGACTAGTACTGAGCAGTTCTTC	CASSLAGTSTEQFF
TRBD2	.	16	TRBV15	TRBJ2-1	TGTGCCACCAGCAGAGCCAGCGGGAGCACGTACAATGAGCAGTTCTTC	CATSRASGSTYNEQFF
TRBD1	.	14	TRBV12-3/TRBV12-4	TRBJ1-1	TGTGCCAGCAGTTCAGGACAGGTGAACACTGAAGCTTTCTTT	CASSSGQVNTEAFF
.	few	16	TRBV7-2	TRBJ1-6	TGTGCCAGCAGCTTAGAGAGGGTGGCCTATAATTCACCCCTCCACTTT	CASSLERVAYNSPLHF
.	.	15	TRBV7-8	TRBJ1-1	TGTGCCAGCAGCTTAGCGTCCAGATCGAACACTGAAGCTTTCTTT	CASSLASRSNTEAFF
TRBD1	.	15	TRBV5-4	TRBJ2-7	TGTGCCAGCAGCTTCCGGGACAGGGGCCACTACGAGCAGTACTTC	CASSFRDRGHYEQYF
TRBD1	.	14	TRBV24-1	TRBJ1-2	TGTGCCACCCAGAGGACAGGGCCTAACTATGGCTACACCTTC	CATQRTGPNYGYTF
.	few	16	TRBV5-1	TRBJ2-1	TGCGCCAGCAGCACCTCCCCCCGGAGCTCCTACAATGAGCAGTTCTTC	CASSTSPRSSYNEQFF
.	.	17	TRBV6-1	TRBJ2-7	TGTGCCAGCAGTGAAGGTGACTACCCGCCTTCCCGGATCGAGCAGTACTTC	CASSEGDYPPSRIEQYF
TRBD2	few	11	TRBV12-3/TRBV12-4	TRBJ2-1	TGTGCCAGCAGCCTTAAGCGGGACGAGTTCTTC	CASSLKRDEFF
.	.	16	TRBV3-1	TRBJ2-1	TGTGCCAGCAGCCAAGAAGGGCAGAACTCCTACAATGAGCAGTTCTTC	CASSQEGQNSYNEQFF
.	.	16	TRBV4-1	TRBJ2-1	TGCGCCAGCAGCCAAGATCGAAGCGGACATTACAATGAGCAGTTCTTC	CASSQDRSGHYNEQFF
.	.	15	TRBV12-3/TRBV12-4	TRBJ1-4	TGTGCCAGCAGTTTAGTTAAAGAGCCCCCCGAAAAACTGTTTTTT	CASSLVKEPPEKLFF
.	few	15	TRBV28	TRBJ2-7	TGTGCCAGCAGTTTGCCCCCTCAAAGCTCCTACGAGCAGTACTTC	CASSLPPQSSYEQYF